A selection of T cell receptor beta chains follows, all from one sample in a study of cytomegalovirus exposure and HLA in healthy donors. The table came from immunoSEQ multiplex PCR; TCRdb's copy has only in-frame clones and leaves some out. Of about 110,000 clones in the sample, 70% to 85% are singletons; the top ten hold around 2.5%. The sample was PBMCs. The receptor set was obtained from a woman between 18 and 29 years old in good health and CMV-seronegative. The CDR3 runs from the conserved cysteine through the conserved F or W. The D gene is left open where the match is weak. Clone size, where shown, is once, few, many, or a class for clones that have expanded.

V gene: TRBV28; D gene: NA; J gene: TRBJ2-6; clone size: NA; CDR3 protein: CASSPHGVGAISGANVLTF; CDR3 DNA: TGTGCCAGCAGTCCTCACGGGGTGGGGGCTATCTCTGGGGCCAACGTCCTGACTTTC
V gene: TRBV5-4; D gene: NA; J gene: TRBJ1-2; clone size: NA; CDR3 protein: CASSSPTGPYGYTF; CDR3 DNA: TGTGCCAGCAGCTCCCCGACAGGACCCTATGGCTACACCTTC
V gene: TRBV13; D gene: TRBD1; J gene: TRBJ1-2; clone size: NA; CDR3 protein: CASSTGQTSLTGYTF; CDR3 DNA: TGTGCCAGCAGTACGGGACAGACCTCTCTTACCGGCTACACCTTC
V gene: TRBV6-4; D gene: TRBD2; J gene: TRBJ2-2; clone size: NA; CDR3 protein: CASSGGTSGRPNTGELFF; CDR3 DNA: TGTGCCAGCAGCGGAGGGACTAGCGGGAGGCCCAACACCGGGGAGCTGTTTTTT
V gene: TRBV5-4; D gene: NA; J gene: TRBJ2-5; clone size: NA; CDR3 protein: CATQEQETQYF; CDR3 DNA: TGTGCCACACAGGAGCAAGAGACCCAGTACTTC
V gene: TRBV29-1; D gene: NA; J gene: TRBJ1-3; clone size: once; CDR3 protein: CSVEAERFSGNTIYF; CDR3 DNA: TGCAGCGTTGAGGCCGAGCGTTTCTCTGGAAACACCATATATTTT
V gene: TRBV5-4; D gene: TRBD2; J gene: TRBJ2-7; clone size: NA; CDR3 protein: CASTRGGSSYEQYF; CDR3 DNA: TGTGCCAGCACCCGGGGGGGGAGCTCCTACGAGCAGTACTTC
V gene: TRBV21-1; D gene: NA; J gene: TRBJ2-1; clone size: NA; CDR3 protein: CASSLLGLAGVSYNEQFF; CDR3 DNA: TGTGCCAGCAGCCTCCTGGGTCTAGCGGGAGTCTCCTACAATGAGCAGTTCTTC
V gene: TRBV28; D gene: NA; J gene: TRBJ2-3; clone size: NA; CDR3 protein: CASSFLGATDTQYF; CDR3 DNA: TGTGCCAGCAGTTTTCTGGGGGCCACAGATACGCAGTATTTT
V gene: TRBV7-9; D gene: NA; J gene: TRBJ2-2; clone size: NA; CDR3 protein: CASQTGGAATGELFF; CDR3 DNA: TGTGCCAGCCAGACTGGAGGTGCGGCCACCGGGGAGCTGTTTTTT
V gene: TRBV29-1; D gene: NA; J gene: TRBJ2-7; clone size: few; CDR3 protein: CSTYPGPAGEQYF; CDR3 DNA: TGCAGCACCTATCCCGGACCAGCGGGCGAGCAGTACTTC
V gene: TRBV2; D gene: NA; J gene: TRBJ1-5; clone size: NA; CDR3 protein: CASRPGTRDGNQPQHF; CDR3 DNA: TGTGCCAGCCGCCCGGGGACACGTGATGGGAATCAGCCCCAGCATTTT
V gene: TRBV5-1; D gene: NA; J gene: TRBJ2-6; clone size: few; CDR3 protein: CASRTQAGANVLTF; CDR3 DNA: TGCGCCAGCCGTACACAAGCTGGGGCCAACGTCCTGACTTTC
V gene: TRBV28; D gene: TRBD1; J gene: TRBJ1-5; clone size: NA; CDR3 protein: CASSLAGTGKQPQHF; CDR3 DNA: TGTGCCAGCAGTTTGGCCGGGACAGGGAAACAGCCCCAGCATTTT
V gene: TRBV19; D gene: TRBD2; J gene: TRBJ2-2; clone size: NA; CDR3 protein: CATGLAGSGGELFF; CDR3 DNA: TGTGCCACGGGACTAGCGGGGTCGGGCGGGGAGCTGTTTTTT
V gene: TRBV28; D gene: TRBD1; J gene: TRBJ2-7; clone size: once; CDR3 protein: CASSLQDRGPNEQYF; CDR3 DNA: TGTGCCAGCAGTTTACAGGACAGGGGGCCTAACGAGCAGTACTTC
V gene: TRBV19; D gene: TRBD1; J gene: TRBJ2-7; clone size: NA; CDR3 protein: CASSTTGTASYEQYF; CDR3 DNA: TGTGCCAGTAGTACTACCGGGACAGCCTCCTACGAGCAGTACTTC
V gene: TRBV6-5; D gene: NA; J gene: TRBJ2-3; clone size: NA; CDR3 protein: CASRDNSEADTQYF; CDR3 DNA: TGTGCCAGCAGGGACAACAGTGAGGCAGATACGCAGTATTTT
V gene: TRBV6-6; D gene: NA; J gene: TRBJ2-2; clone size: NA; CDR3 protein: CASSSARGATGELFF; CDR3 DNA: TGTGCCAGCAGTTCCGCCCGGGGGGCTACCGGGGAGCTGTTTTTT
V gene: TRBV11-3; D gene: NA; J gene: TRBJ1-1; clone size: few; CDR3 protein: CASSFQEDTEAFF; CDR3 DNA: TGTGCCAGCAGCTTCCAGGAGGACACTGAAGCTTTCTTT
V gene: TRBV5-4; D gene: NA; J gene: TRBJ2-7; clone size: NA; CDR3 protein: CASSRDGYEQYF; CDR3 DNA: TGTGCCAGCAGTCGCGACGGGTACGAGCAGTACTTC
V gene: TRBV30; D gene: TRBD2; J gene: TRBJ2-3; clone size: NA; CDR3 protein: CACPSSGGASDTQYF; CDR3 DNA: TGTGCCTGCCCAAGTAGCGGGGGGGCCTCAGATACGCAGTATTTT
V gene: TRBV30; D gene: TRBD1; J gene: TRBJ1-2; clone size: NA; CDR3 protein: CAWSEWRADREISGTF; CDR3 DNA: TGTGCCTGGAGTGAATGGCGGGCCGACAGGGAAATTTCAGGCACCTTC
V gene: TRBV4-2; D gene: NA; J gene: TRBJ1-2; clone size: few; CDR3 protein: CASSQDEGLSNYGYTF; CDR3 DNA: TGTGCCAGCAGCCAAGACGAGGGATTATCTAACTATGGCTACACCTTC
V gene: TRBV5-1; D gene: NA; J gene: TRBJ2-5; clone size: NA; CDR3 protein: CASSPGRGQETQYF; CDR3 DNA: TGCGCCAGCAGCCCGGGAAGGGGGCAAGAGACCCAGTACTTC
V gene: TRBV6-5; D gene: NA; J gene: TRBJ1-1; clone size: NA; CDR3 protein: CASSSLGRVRAEAFF; CDR3 DNA: TGTGCCAGCAGCTCCTTAGGGAGGGTAAGGGCTGAAGCTTTCTTT
V gene: TRBV21-1; D gene: NA; J gene: TRBJ2-7; clone size: NA; CDR3 protein: CASSKALGRELYEQYF; CDR3 DNA: TGTGCCAGCAGCAAAGCGCTGGGGCGGGAGCTCTACGAGCAGTACTTC
V gene: TRBV7-6; D gene: NA; J gene: TRBJ1-1; clone size: NA; CDR3 protein: CASSLQAVNTEAFF; CDR3 DNA: TGTGCCAGCAGCTTGCAAGCCGTGAACACTGAAGCTTTCTTT
V gene: TRBV5-1; D gene: TRBD1; J gene: TRBJ1-6; clone size: NA; CDR3 protein: CASANRDRGTPLHF; CDR3 DNA: TGCGCCAGCGCTAACCGGGACAGGGGTACACCCCTCCACTTT
V gene: TRBV11-3; D gene: NA; J gene: TRBJ1-6; clone size: NA; CDR3 protein: CASSLVGEGNSPLHF; CDR3 DNA: TGTGCCAGCAGCTTAGTAGGGGAGGGTAATTCACCCCTCCACTTT
V gene: TRBV28; D gene: NA; J gene: TRBJ1-5; clone size: NA; CDR3 protein: CASGRGGNQPQHF; CDR3 DNA: TGTGCCAGCGGCCGGGGGGGGAATCAGCCCCAGCATTTT
V gene: TRBV10-3; D gene: TRBD2; J gene: TRBJ2-1; clone size: NA; CDR3 protein: CAISPGTSGRAGTYNEQFF; CDR3 DNA: TGTGCCATCAGTCCTGGGACTAGCGGGAGGGCCGGCACCTACAATGAGCAGTTCTTC
V gene: TRBV10-3; D gene: TRBD2; J gene: TRBJ2-7; clone size: NA; CDR3 protein: CAISELTSGSYEQYF; CDR3 DNA: TGTGCCATCAGTGAGTTGACTAGCGGGAGCTACGAGCAGTACTTC
V gene: TRBV28; D gene: TRBD1; J gene: TRBJ1-6; clone size: few; CDR3 protein: CASSFTAGTGLSPLHF; CDR3 DNA: TGTGCCAGCAGTTTTACAGCCGGGACAGGGCTTTCACCCCTCCACTTT
V gene: TRBV18; D gene: NA; J gene: TRBJ2-5; clone size: NA; CDR3 protein: CASSPSIRGAETQYF; CDR3 DNA: TGTGCCAGCTCACCTTCCATCAGGGGTGCAGAGACCCAGTACTTC
V gene: TRBV7-2; D gene: NA; J gene: TRBJ2-7; clone size: NA; CDR3 protein: CASSLDHRTYEQYF; CDR3 DNA: TGTGCCAGCAGCTTAGACCACAGGACCTACGAGCAGTACTTC
V gene: TRBV19; D gene: TRBD2; J gene: TRBJ2-7; clone size: NA; CDR3 protein: CASSPGGIYEQYF; CDR3 DNA: TGTGCCAGTAGTCCGGGGGGGATCTACGAGCAGTACTTC
V gene: TRBV5-5; D gene: NA; J gene: TRBJ1-2; clone size: NA; CDR3 protein: CASSLEWGDYGYTF; CDR3 DNA: TGTGCCAGCAGCTTGGAATGGGGCGACTATGGCTACACCTTC
V gene: TRBV6-1; D gene: NA; J gene: TRBJ2-5; clone size: NA; CDR3 protein: CASSAGETQYF; CDR3 DNA: TGTGCCAGCAGTGCCGGAGAGACCCAGTACTTC
V gene: TRBV25-1; D gene: TRBD1; J gene: TRBJ2-1; clone size: NA; CDR3 protein: CASREGQGYNEQFF; CDR3 DNA: TGTGCCAGCAGAGAGGGACAGGGCTACAATGAGCAGTTCTTC
V gene: TRBV5-6; D gene: TRBD1; J gene: TRBJ1-3; clone size: NA; CDR3 protein: CASSSLTGKGNTIYF; CDR3 DNA: TGTGCCAGCAGCTCCCTGACAGGGAAGGGCAACACCATATATTTT
V gene: TRBV29-1; D gene: TRBD1; J gene: TRBJ1-1; clone size: NA; CDR3 protein: CSVYKYGDRATEAFF; CDR3 DNA: TGCAGCGTCTATAAATACGGGGACAGGGCCACTGAAGCTTTCTTT
V gene: TRBV28; D gene: TRBD2; J gene: TRBJ2-7; clone size: NA; CDR3 protein: CASSLFYPTSGSSYEQYF; CDR3 DNA: TGTGCCAGCAGTTTATTCTACCCGACTAGCGGGAGCTCCTACGAGCAGTACTTC
V gene: TRBV15; D gene: NA; J gene: TRBJ2-3; clone size: NA; CDR3 protein: CATSRGDTDTQYF; CDR3 DNA: TGTGCCACCAGCAGGGGAGACACAGATACGCAGTATTTT
V gene: TRBV13; D gene: TRBD2; J gene: TRBJ2-3; clone size: NA; CDR3 protein: CASSLTGLAVSTDTQYF; CDR3 DNA: TGTGCCAGCAGCTTAACGGGACTAGCGGTTAGCACAGATACGCAGTATTTT
V gene: TRBV5-6; D gene: NA; J gene: TRBJ1-2; clone size: NA; CDR3 protein: CASSFPDRPDYGYTF; CDR3 DNA: TGTGCCAGCAGCTTTCCCGACAGACCCGACTATGGCTACACCTTC
V gene: TRBV5-4; D gene: TRBD2; J gene: TRBJ2-5; clone size: NA; CDR3 protein: CASSPRAGGHKETQYF; CDR3 DNA: TGTGCCAGCAGCCCTAGGGCGGGGGGCCACAAAGAGACCCAGTACTTC
V gene: TRBV6-5; D gene: NA; J gene: TRBJ2-3; clone size: NA; CDR3 protein: CASARGLVDTQYF; CDR3 DNA: TGTGCCAGCGCAAGGGGACTCGTAGATACGCAGTATTTT
V gene: TRBV18; D gene: NA; J gene: TRBJ2-7; clone size: NA; CDR3 protein: CASSIDRAYEQYF; CDR3 DNA: TGTGCCAGCTCAATCGACAGAGCCTACGAGCAGTACTTC